The 3 T cell receptor beta chains given below trace back to one sample, sequenced in a study of a mutant IDH1 vaccine in newly diagnosed glioma. Antigen specificity for these receptors is unknown. Only in-frame clones appear in the TCRdb table, and some are missing; sequencing was by immunoSEQ multiplex PCR. Of about 94,000 clones in the sample, about nine tenths were seen once. The time point here: week 47, end of study. Every vaccine dose comprised 300 ug of mutant IDH1 20-mer peptide plus topical imiquimod. The input for sequencing was PBMCs, taken from a glioma patient whose treatment included an IDH1 peptide vaccine. These receptors came from a woman in her fifties or sixties with glioma.

The chain is built from TRBV30 and TRBJ1-1; D is ambiguous. This CDR3 contains 13 residues. Trimming left V 1 base short and J 0 bases short, with 6 bases between. Germline assignment: CDR1 GTSNPN and CDR2 SVGIG (reference sequence). CDR3 DNA sequence: TGTGCCTGGAGTGAGGCGGTGAACACTGAAGCTTTCTTT. It encodes CAWSEAVNTEAFF.

In regard to this clone: Its ends do not fully match the called genes, so a read error is possible. The chain joins TRBV7-7 to TRBJ2-7, with D unresolved. The CDR3 covers 13 residues. Germline V gene data show CDR1 as SSHAT and CDR2 as FNYEAQ (reference sequence). CDR3 sequence (DNA): TGTGCTAGCAGCCAAGGTCGGACCTACGAGCAGTACTTC. Protein sequence: CASSQGRTYEQYF.

The rearrangement uses TRBV7-9 and TRBJ2-3; D is possibly TRBD1 (6 bases). Germline-derived CDR1 and CDR2 are SEHNR and FQNEAQ (reference sequence). Trimming removed 7 bases from V and 5 bases from J, with 7 bases in between. The CDR3 covers 11 residues. This chain's CDR3 is CASKGGDTQYF. The CDR3 nucleotides are TGTGCCAGCAAAGGGGGAGATACGCAGTATTTT. The full variable domain, completed using reference TRBV7-9 and TRBJ2-3, is DTGVSQNPRHKITKRGQNVTFRCDPISEHNRLYWYRQTLGQGPEFLTYFQNEAQLEKSRLLSDRFSAERPKGSFSTLEIQRTEQGDSAMYLCASKGGDTQYFGPGTRLTVL.